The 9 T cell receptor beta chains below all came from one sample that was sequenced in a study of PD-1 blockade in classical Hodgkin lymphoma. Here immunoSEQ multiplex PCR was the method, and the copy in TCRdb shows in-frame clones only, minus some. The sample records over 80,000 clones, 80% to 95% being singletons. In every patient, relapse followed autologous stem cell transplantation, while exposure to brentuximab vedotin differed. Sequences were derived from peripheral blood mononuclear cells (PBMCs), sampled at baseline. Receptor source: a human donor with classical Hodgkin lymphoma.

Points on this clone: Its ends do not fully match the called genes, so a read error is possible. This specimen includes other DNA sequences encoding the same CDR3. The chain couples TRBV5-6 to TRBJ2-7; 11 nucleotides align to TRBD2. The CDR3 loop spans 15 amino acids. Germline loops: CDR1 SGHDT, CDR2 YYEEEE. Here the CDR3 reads CASSRTSGSSYEQYF. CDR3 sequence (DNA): TGTGCCAGCAGCCGTACTAGCGGGAGCTCCTATGAGCAGTACTTC.

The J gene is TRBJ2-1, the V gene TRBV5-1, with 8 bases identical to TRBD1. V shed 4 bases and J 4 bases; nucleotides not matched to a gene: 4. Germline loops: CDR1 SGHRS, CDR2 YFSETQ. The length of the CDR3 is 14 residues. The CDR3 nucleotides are TGCGCCAGCAGCGCTGGACAGGGATACAATGAGCAGTTCTTC. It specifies CASSAGQGYNEQFF.

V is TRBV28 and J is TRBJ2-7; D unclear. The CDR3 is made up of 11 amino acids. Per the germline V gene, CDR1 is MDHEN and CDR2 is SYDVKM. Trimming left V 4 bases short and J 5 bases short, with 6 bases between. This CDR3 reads CASSYSNEQYF. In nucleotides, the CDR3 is TGTGCCAGCAGTTATTCAAACGAGCAGTACTTC.

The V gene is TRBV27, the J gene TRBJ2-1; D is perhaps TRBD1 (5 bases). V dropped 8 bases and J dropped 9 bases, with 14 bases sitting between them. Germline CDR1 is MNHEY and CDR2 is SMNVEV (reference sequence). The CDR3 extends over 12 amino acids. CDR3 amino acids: CASGALSPEQFF. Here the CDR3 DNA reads TGTGCCAGCGGGGCCCTATCTCCTGAGCAGTTCTTC.

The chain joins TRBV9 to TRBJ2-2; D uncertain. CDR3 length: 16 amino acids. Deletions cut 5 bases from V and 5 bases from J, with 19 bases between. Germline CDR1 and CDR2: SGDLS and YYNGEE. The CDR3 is CASRGWTPDGTGELFF. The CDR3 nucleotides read TGTGCCAGCAGGGGATGGACCCCCGATGGGACCGGGGAGCTGTTTTTT.

The CDR3 DNA sequence: TGTGCCAGCAGCGGCAGGGGGGCCAACTATGGCTACACCTTC. Translation: CASSGRGANYGYTF. The chain couples TRBV9 to TRBJ1-2; 7 bases agree with TRBD1. Germline V gene sequence: CDR1 SGDLS, CDR2 YYNGEE. The CDR3 runs to 14 residues. J lost 2 bases, V lost 3 bases, and 4 bases had no gene match.

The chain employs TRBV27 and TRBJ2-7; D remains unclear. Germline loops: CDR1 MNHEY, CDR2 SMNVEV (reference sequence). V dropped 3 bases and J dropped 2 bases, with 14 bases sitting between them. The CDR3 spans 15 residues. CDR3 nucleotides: TGTGCCAGCAGTTTCTCGGAGACTCTTACCTACGAGCAGTACTTC. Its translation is CASSFSETLTYEQYF.

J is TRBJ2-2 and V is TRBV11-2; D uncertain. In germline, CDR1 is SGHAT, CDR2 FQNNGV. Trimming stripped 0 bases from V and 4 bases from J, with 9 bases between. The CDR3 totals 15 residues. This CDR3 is CASSLETRGTGELFF. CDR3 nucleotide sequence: TGTGCCAGCAGCTTAGAAACTCGTGGCACCGGGGAGCTGTTTTTT.

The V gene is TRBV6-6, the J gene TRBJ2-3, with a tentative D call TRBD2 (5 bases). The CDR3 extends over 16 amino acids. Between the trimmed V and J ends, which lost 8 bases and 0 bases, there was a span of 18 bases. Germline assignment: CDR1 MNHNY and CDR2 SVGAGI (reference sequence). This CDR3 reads CASLGFRGFSTDTQYF. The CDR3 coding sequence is TGTGCCAGCTTGGGGTTCCGCGGGTTTAGCACAGATACGCAGTATTTT.